The next 17 T cell receptor beta chains were all read from a single sample in a study of T cell changes during pregnancy in multiple sclerosis. Assay used: immunoSEQ multiplex PCR; TCRdb lists only in-frame clones, some missing. The repertoire includes roughly 22,000 clones, approximately 89% of them detected once, and approximately 0.68% sits in the top ten. Sample: CD4+ T cells from peripheral blood mononuclear cells, taken after pregnancy. These receptors came from a female donor in good health, enrolled as a control in a pregnancy study.

This chain links TRBV28 with TRBJ2-1; TRBD2 matches 8 bases. J gave up 1 base and V 7 bases, and 6 bases lay outside the gene matches. The CDR3 extends over 15 amino acids. Germline V gene lookup returns CDR1 MDHEN and CDR2 SYDVKM. The CDR3: CASKPGGPSYNEQFF. DNA for the CDR3: TGTGCCAGCAAACCGGGAGGGCCTTCCTACAATGAGCAGTTCTTC. Drawing the rest from reference TRBV28 and TRBJ2-1, the complete variable domain is DVKVTQSSRYLVKRTGEKVFLECVQDMDHENMFWYRQDPGLGLRLIYFSYDVKMKEKGDIPEGYSVSREKKERFSLILESASTNQTSMYLCASKPGGPSYNEQFFGPGTRLTVL.

This rearrangement joins TRBV5-6 to TRBJ2-7; 9 positions agree with TRBD2. The CDR3 runs 16 residues. In germline, CDR1 is SGHDT, CDR2 YYEEEE. The V gene end was trimmed by 0 bases and the J gene end by 2 bases; junction bases not matched to a gene: 6. CDR3 bases: TGTGCCAGCAGCTTGGGTTCTGGCGGGAGGGCCTACGAGCAGTACTTC. Amino acid sequence: CASSLGSGGRAYEQYF. The full variable domain, with the rest looked up from reference TRBV5-6 and TRBJ2-7, is DAGVTQSPTHLIKTRGQQVTLRCSPKSGHDTVSWYQQALGQGPQFIFQYYEEEERQRGNFPDRFSGHQFPNYSSELNVNALLLGDSALYLCASSLGSGGRAYEQYFGPGTRLTVT.

The CDR3 DNA follows: TGCGCCAGCAGCTTGGGACAGTCAAACATTCAGTACTTC. This sequence encodes CASSLGQSNIQYF. The chain links TRBV5-1 to TRBJ2-4; D is possibly TRBD1 (5 bases). Germline loops: CDR1 SGHRS, CDR2 YFSETQ. The CDR3 runs to 13 residues. Trimming removed 0 bases at V and 6 bases at J, with 7 bases between.

The rearrangement joins TRBV19 to TRBJ2-7; 14 nucleotides agree with TRBD2. The CDR3 loop spans 16 amino acids. Germline V lookup: CDR1 LNHDA, CDR2 SQIVND (reference sequence). The J segment lost 0 bases and the V segment lost 6 bases, leaving 4 bases of the junction unmatched. CDR3: CASSRTSGRNSYEQYF. DNA of the CDR3: TGTGCCAGTAGCAGGACTAGCGGGAGGAACTCCTACGAGCAGTACTTC.

V gene TRBV30 combines with J gene TRBJ1-1; D unclear. This CDR3 is built from 17 residues. Germline CDR1 and CDR2: GTSNPN and SVGIG (reference sequence). V was shortened by 0 bases and J by 1 base, with 18 bases between the two germline ends. The CDR3 sequence: CAWSVSGFRRGNTEAFF. The CDR3, as DNA: TGTGCCTGGAGTGTCTCGGGTTTCCGCCGAGGGAACACTGAAGCTTTCTTT.

The chain combines TRBV9 with TRBJ2-2, with 8 bases fitting TRBD1. V shed 0 bases, J shed 8 bases, and the junction held 6 bases outside the gene matches. Germline V gives CDR1 SGDLS, CDR2 YYNGEE. This CDR3 spans 15 amino acids. CDR3 in DNA: TGTGCCAGCAGCGTAGCGACAGGGGCTATAGGGGAGCTGTTTTTT. Translating gives CASSVATGAIGELFF.

This sequence joins TRBV5-4 and TRBJ1-2; TRBD1 might be the D (6 bases). With 2 bases removed from V and 8 bases from J, the gap between germline ends came to 13 bases. The CDR3 runs 13 residues. Germline CDR1 SGHNT, CDR2 YYREEE (reference sequence). The CDR3 reads CASSLGGARGYTF. CDR3 sequence (DNA): TGTGCCAGCAGCTTAGGGGGGGCCCGAGGCTACACCTTC.

V usage is TRBV5-1 and J usage is TRBJ2-7; no firm D call. In germline, CDR1 is SGHRS, CDR2 YFSETQ. This CDR3 contains 11 residues. Trimming pared 4 bases from V and 4 bases from J, leaving 6 bases between. In DNA, the CDR3 is TGCGCCAGCAGCGGAGCTTACGAGCAGTACTTC. Residues: CASSGAYEQYF.

The chain combines TRBV11-2 with TRBJ2-5; 11 positions agree with TRBD1. The CDR3 totals 15 residues. Germline assignment: CDR1 SGHAT and CDR2 FQNNGV. The V gene end was trimmed by 3 bases and the J gene end by 5 bases; junction bases not matched to a gene: 5. The CDR3 nucleotides are TGTGCCAGCAGCTTCGGACAGGGGGCAGGGGAGACCCAGTACTTC. Its protein product is CASSFGQGAGETQYF.

This sequence joins TRBV5-1 and TRBJ2-5, with D perhaps matching TRBD2 (7 bases). There are 15 residues in the CDR3. Looked up from germline, CDR1 is SGHRS and CDR2 is YFSETQ. Between the trimmed V and J ends, which lost 4 bases and 7 bases, there was a span of 20 bases. CDR3 nucleotides: TGCGCCAGCAGCCATCTTACGGGGGGCCAGGGGACCCAGTACTTC. It is translated as CASSHLTGGQGTQYF.

The rearrangement links TRBV5-8 to TRBJ2-1, with TRBD2 matching over 11 bases. CDR3 length: 18 residues. Germline trimming cut 8 bases from V and 0 bases from J; bases unmatched to any gene: 13. Germline V gene data show CDR1 as SGHTS and CDR2 as YDEGEE. In DNA, the CDR3 is TGTGCCAGACGGCTTCGACTAGCGGGAAACCTCTCCTACAATGAGCAGTTCTTC. This translates into CARRLRLAGNLSYNEQFF.

The genes are TRBV5-1 and TRBJ1-5; D is unresolved. This CDR3 contains 12 residues. V lost 5 bases to trimming and J lost 7 bases, with 10 bases between them. The V gene's germline CDR1 is SGHRS and CDR2 YFSETQ. The CDR3 region is CASRELEQPQHF. The CDR3 bases are TGCGCCAGCAGAGAGTTAGAGCAGCCCCAGCATTTT.

The J gene is TRBJ1-2, the V gene TRBV28; D is possibly TRBD1 (5 bases). The CDR3 is made up of 12 amino acids. The germline V gene has CDR1 MDHEN and CDR2 SYDVKM. V lost 6 bases, J lost 1 base, and 6 bases lay in between. The DNA for the CDR3 is TGTGCCAGCAGGCAGGGTAACTATGGCTACACCTTC. As protein: CASRQGNYGYTF.

This clone appeared a single time. The chain recombines TRBV15 with TRBJ1-6; 9 bases match TRBD1. The CDR3 extends over 15 amino acids. V dropped 0 bases and J dropped 10; count of bases not matched to a gene: 4. Per germline, CDR1 LNHNV and CDR2 YYDKDF (reference sequence). In nucleotides, the CDR3 is TGTGCCACCAGCAGAGATAGGGACAGGGCCTCACCCCTCCACTTT. Translation: CATSRDRDRASPLHF.

DNA for the CDR3: TGTGCCAGCAGCTTACGGAACACTGAAGCTTTCTTT. Residues: CASSLRNTEAFF. The chain recombines TRBV11-2 with TRBJ1-1; no definite D call. The CDR3 covers 12 residues. V shed 2 bases and J shed 1 base, with 2 bases lying between them. Germline CDR1 is SGHAT and CDR2 is FQNNGV.

The chain has TRBV29-1 and TRBJ2-1; TRBD1 is a possible D gene (8 bases). CDR1 SQVTM and CDR2 ANQGSEA come from the germline V gene. V was cut by 4 bases and J by 4 bases, with 17 bases left in between. The CDR3 totals 15 residues. The DNA for the CDR3 is TGCAGCGTTGGGGAGGGGACAGGAGTGTACAATGAGCAGTTCTTC. Translating gives CSVGEGTGVYNEQFF.

The chain uses TRBV2 and TRBJ2-5; D possibly corresponds to TRBD2 (6 bases). Germline loops: CDR1 SNHLY, CDR2 FYNNEI. The V end was cut by 7 bases, the J end by 1 base, with 13 bases between. This CDR3 contains 14 residues. CDR3 sequence: CASILGGFQETQYF. The CDR3 DNA follows: TGTGCCAGCATTCTGGGGGGATTCCAAGAGACCCAGTACTTC. Full variable domain (missing parts from reference TRBV2 and TRBJ2-5): EPEVTQTPSHQVTQMGQEVILRCVPISNHLYFYWYRQILGQKVEFLVSFYNNEISEKSEIFDDQFSVERPDGSNFTLKIRSTKLEDSAMYFCASILGGFQETQYFGPGTRLLVL.